This T cell receptor (beta chain) appears in the sequencing data of a study of blood T cell repertoires in COVID-19 (dated by TCRdb to about 2020). Turning to the overall study: The collaborator samples originated in the United States, Italy and Spain and spanned the acute and convalescent phases of COVID-19. The prospective study material was composed of cDNA or gDNA derived from T cells, B-cell-depleted T cells, or PBMCs. Deeply sampled blood TCRbeta repertoires from subjects exposed to, actively infected with, or recovered from COVID-19 were included in the dataset. The repertoires were made available in a free public database intended to serve as a resource for research on the immune response to SARS-CoV-2. Samples were obtained from the ongoing ImmuneRACE study (first 160 participants) and from over a thousand subjects provided by 6 global collaborators. Nearly every sample came with metadata listing a de-identified subject ID, COVID-19 status, age in years and sex. Where available, HLA class I and class II types were taken from metadata supplied by the sample provider and were not determined by assay-based typing. Summary of the overall study and its limitations: The amount of clinical and demographic metadata varied by source and participant and was provided uncurated.

The CDR3 sequence holds 17 residues, the cysteine and phenylalanine included. The entry retains the CDR3 DNA only, 51 bases that are in frame from base 1. Sequences SGHDT (CDR1) and YYEEEE (CDR2) are obtained from the germline V gene. V is shortened by 1 base, J by 0 bases, and the region joining them spans 17 bases. Whole blood was collected in K2EDTA tubes by collaborating institutions according to the institutions' own protocols. For TCRbeta analysis, collaborators shipped samples as frozen whole blood, isolated PBMCs, or DNA extracted from either of those sample types. TCRbeta CDR3 regions were amplified from genomic DNA using the immunoSEQ Assay, a bias-controlled multiplex PCR. Per the authors' processing: The number of nucleated cells in each sample was estimated from the amplification of reference gene primers within the assay. To quantify the absolute abundance of each unique TCRbeta CDR3 rearrangement, sequence reads were collapsed and filtered. For each sample, productive Simpson clonality was calculated by taking the square root of Simpson's diversity index across productive rearrangements. As stored in TCRdb, this immuneACCESS dataset retains in-frame rearrangements with V and J assigned. A fraction of the clones does not appear; measured against another copy, unresolved V genes explain less than half of the discrepancy, and the remainder lacks a known reason. V and J calls and clone size are as listed in that table; D and trimming were resolved from the DNA. For this sample the table gives some 130,000 clones, of which around nine tenths were detected only once. The top ten clones comprise about 3.5% of the sample.

This clone was observed a single time. Which antigen it targets is not known. No base qualities exist here, and no much larger clone lies one base off it. Sequences were obtained from peripheral blood. The sequence derives from a man aged 45-65 years with active COVID-19. Recombination linked TRBV5-6 to TRBJ2-7, with TRBD1 tentatively as D gene (6 bases match). The CDR3 sequence is CASSLSGFQGSSYEQYF. The bases are TGTGCCAGCAGCTTGAGTGGGTTTCAGGGGAGCTCCTACGAGCAGTACTTC.